Following are 9 T cell receptor beta chains from one sample sequenced in a study of blood T cell repertoires in COVID-19. Profiling relied on immunoSEQ multiplex PCR, and the TCRdb table lists in-frame clones only, not all of them. This sample carries around 130,000 clones, roughly 91% of them seen once, and the ten largest clones take roughly 18%. Source material: peripheral blood. The receptors come from a man over 45 with active or convalescent COVID-19.

This clone came up once. The rearrangement links TRBV10-1 to TRBJ2-1, with 8 bases identical to TRBD2. The germline CDR1 and CDR2 sequences are WNHNN and SYGVQD (reference sequence). J gave up 0 bases and V 4 bases, and 23 bases lay outside the gene matches. This CDR3 region has 22 residues. This chain's CDR3 is CASSGTAGADLTDKFSYNEQFF. The CDR3 DNA sequence: TGCGCCAGCAGTGGGACAGCGGGGGCGGATTTGACAGATAAGTTCTCCTACAATGAGCAGTTCTTC.

The chain is built from TRBV6-1 and TRBJ1-2, with 7 bases lining up with TRBD1. Per germline, CDR1 MNHNS and CDR2 SASEGT. This CDR3 comprises 15 residues. J was trimmed by 4 bases and V by 2 bases; bases with no gene match: 7. The CDR3 loop is CASSEFEGAGYGYTF. CDR3 coding DNA: TGTGCCAGCAGTGAATTTGAGGGGGCAGGCTATGGCTACACCTTC.

The genes are TRBV19 and TRBJ1-6; tentative D call: TRBD1 (5 bases). With 10 bases removed from V and 9 bases from J, the gap between germline ends came to 16 bases. Germline V lookup: CDR1 LNHDA, CDR2 SQIVND (reference sequence). The CDR3 consists of 13 residues. The CDR3 loop reads CATSYLGGSPLHF. CDR3 in DNA: TGTGCCACCTCCTACCTCGGGGGTTCACCCCTCCACTTT.

In this sample, this clone turned up once. The CDR3 DNA is TGTGCCAGCAGTTCCGAGACAGGGGTGGACTACAATGAGCAGTTCTTC. It translates to CASSSETGVDYNEQFF. This rearrangement joins TRBV27 to TRBJ2-1; 8 nucleotides agree with TRBD1. The V gene end was trimmed by 4 bases and the J gene end by 3 bases; junction bases not matched to a gene: 8. The germline V gene encodes CDR1 MNHEY and CDR2 SMNVEV (reference sequence). The CDR3 runs 16 residues.

This chain links TRBV10-3 with TRBJ2-5; TRBD1 agrees at 11 bases. The CDR3 consists of 17 residues. CDR1 and CDR2 (germline): ENHRY, SYGVKD. V lost 0 bases, J lost 5 bases, and 8 bases stayed unmatched. Here the CDR3 DNA reads TGTGCCATCAGTGAGTCGGGGCCGGACAGGGGGCGCGAGACCCAGTACTTC. Amino acids: CAISESGPDRGRETQYF.

In nucleotides, the CDR3 is TGCAGTGCTAGTAAAGGGGCGGGGCCTCGTGGCAAAAACATTCAGTACTTC. Protein product: CSASKGAGPRGKNIQYF. The chain recombines TRBV20-1 with TRBJ2-4; TRBD2 might be the D (6 bases). Looked up from germline, CDR1 is DFQATT and CDR2 is SNEGSKA (reference sequence). The ends were cut back, 3 bases at V and 3 bases at J, with 21 bases in the middle. The CDR3 runs 17 residues.

The chain links TRBV10-3 to TRBJ2-2, with 8 nucleotides matching TRBD1. The CDR3 runs 19 residues. V dropped 0 bases and J dropped 6; count of bases not matched to a gene: 15. CDR1 ENHRY and CDR2 SYGVKD come from the germline V gene. The CDR3 loop reads CAISESVGQGTRSAGELFF. Here the CDR3 DNA reads TGTGCCATCAGTGAGTCTGTAGGACAGGGCACTAGAAGTGCCGGGGAGCTGTTTTTT.

The CDR3 bases are TGCGCCAGCAGCCGGGGACAGGGGGCTTCTGCCAACGTCCTGACTTTC. It specifies CASSRGQGASANVLTF. The V gene is TRBV5-1, the J gene TRBJ2-6; 12 bases fit TRBD1. The germline V gene encodes CDR1 SGHRS and CDR2 YFSETQ. V lost 4 bases and J lost 7; bases outside the gene matches: 6. The CDR3 covers 16 residues. The entire variable domain, with the rest obtained from reference TRBV5-1 and TRBJ2-6, is as follows: KAGVTQTPRYLIKTRGQQVTLSCSPISGHRSVSWYQQTPGQGLQFLFEYFSETQRNKGNFPGRFSGRQFSNSRSEMNVSTLELGDSALYLCASSRGQGASANVLTFGAGSRLTVL.

The CDR3 DNA reads TGTGCCAGCAGCCCATTGCAGGGGGCGTCCTACGAGCAGTACTTC. This translates into CASSPLQGASYEQYF. The V gene is TRBV7-6, the J gene TRBJ2-7, with 8 positions matching TRBD1. This CDR3 contains 15 residues. Germline CDR1 and CDR2: SGHVS and FNYEAQ. The J segment lost 1 base and the V segment lost 5 bases, leaving 7 bases of the junction unmatched.